The table lists the clone carrying this T cell receptor (beta chain) with many counts. What it binds is unknown. Looked up from germline, CDR1 is SGHVS and CDR2 is FNYEAQ. CDR3 length: 14 amino acids. Unmatched junction bases numbered 7, after V lost 7 bases and J lost 3 bases. The data are from a study of T cell repertoires in cytomegalovirus infection. MiXCR was run by TCRdb on the reads, yielding one entry per CDR3 protein. The data show 150,000 to 200,000 distinct CDR3 sequences, over 13% seen once. Study outcomes and limitations: Ex vivo responses were dominated by HLA-C-restricted CMV-specific TCR beta clonotypes.

The rearrangement links TRBV7-6 to TRBJ2-3; 7 bases map to TRBD2. What was sequenced was PBMCs. The receptor was derived from a human donor in good health (CMV status not recorded). Some clones in this sample may be carry-over from other donors' samples. DNA for the CDR3: TGTGCCAGCACACGAATCGGGGGGACAGATACGCAGTATTTT. Residues: CASTRIGGTDTQYF.